The 3 T cell receptor beta chains given below trace back to one sample, sequenced in a study of technical replicates of blood from a few donors (dated by TCRdb to 2016 to 2017). The method was the immunoSEQ multiplex PCR assay. Imported from immuneACCESS, the table was reduced by TCRdb to in-frame sequences with V and J called. These copies leave out some clones; in studies compared against another copy, an unresolved V gene accounts for under half, and the cause of the remainder is not known. The sample records 74,000 or so clones, about 92% of which are singletons. Clones ranked in the top ten supply about 0.37% of the sample. Sequencing was done on a sample of T cells isolated from PBMCs. The source of these receptors is a human donor in good health.

The V call is TRBV2, the J call TRBJ2-5; tentative D call: TRBD1 (5 bases). The CDR3 length is 14 residues. Germline V lookup: CDR1 SNHLY, CDR2 FYNNEI. V was shortened by 1 base and J by 5 bases, with 11 bases between the two germline ends. The CDR3 reads CASSEGPQGETQYF. The CDR3 nucleotides read TGTGCCAGCAGTGAAGGTCCCCAGGGTGAGACCCAGTACTTC.

The chain joins TRBV18 to TRBJ2-1; D is perhaps TRBD2 (5 bases). There are 13 residues in the CDR3. V lost 3 bases to trimming and J lost 3 bases, with 6 bases between them. The germline V gene has CDR1 KGHSH and CDR2 LQKENI. CDR3 in DNA: TGTGCCAGCTCACCGGGAGACTACAATGAGCAGTTCTTC. Its translation: CASSPGDYNEQFF.

The chain recombines TRBV28 with TRBJ2-3; D remains unclear. The V gene lost 4 bases and the J gene lost 5 bases, with 4 bases spanning the gap. Germline lookup yields CDR1 MDHEN and CDR2 SYDVKM. The CDR3 spans 11 residues. The CDR3 DNA follows: TGTGCCAGCAGTTCCCTAGATACGCAGTATTTT. This translates into CASSSLDTQYF. Supplemented by reference TRBV28 and TRBJ2-3, the full variable domain reads DVKVTQSSRYLVKRTGEKVFLECVQDMDHENMFWYRQDPGLGLRLIYFSYDVKMKEKGDIPEGYSVSREKKERFSLILESASTNQTSMYLCASSSLDTQYFGPGTRLTVL.